Presented here are 29 T cell receptor beta chains from one specimen sequenced in a study of blood T cell repertoires in COVID-19. Profiling relied on immunoSEQ multiplex PCR, and the TCRdb table lists in-frame clones only, not all of them. In the table there are 200,000 to 250,000 clones, 70% to 90% of which are singletons. Sequencing was performed on peripheral blood. The receptors shown here come from a woman aged 30 to 39 who had recovered from COVID-19.

The chain recombines TRBV30 with TRBJ1-1, with D perhaps matching TRBD1 (5 bases). This CDR3 contains 12 residues. Germline V CDR1 and CDR2: GTSNPN, SVGIG (reference sequence). V shed 8 bases and J shed 3 bases, with 13 bases lying between them. CDR3 protein: CAGPGVDTEAFF. The CDR3 DNA follows: TGTGCCGGCCCGGGGGTGGACACTGAAGCTTTCTTT. The full variable domain, in which reference TRBV30 and TRBJ1-1 provide the parts outside the CDR3, is SQTIHQWPATLVQPVGSPLSLECTVEGTSNPNLYWYRQAAGRGLQLLFYSVGIGQISSEVPQNLSASRPQDRQFILSSKKLLLSDSGFYLCAGPGVDTEAFFGQGTRLTVV.

This clone was seen only a few times. The chain has TRBV18 and TRBJ1-3, with TRBD1 identical over 7 bases. The CDR3 consists of 17 residues. Germline V lookup: CDR1 KGHSH, CDR2 LQKENI. Trimming took 3 bases from V and 0 from J; bases not matched to a gene: 8. CDR3 loop: CASSPIEQGLSGNTIYF. CDR3 DNA: TGTGCCAGCTCACCCATAGAACAGGGGCTCTCTGGAAACACCATATATTTT. Based on the CDR3 plus reference TRBV18 and TRBJ1-3, the full variable domain is NAGVMQNPRHLVRRRGQEARLRCSPMKGHSHVYWYRQLPEEGLKFMVYLQKENIIDESGMPKERFSAEFPKEGPSILRIQQVVRGDSAAYFCASSPIEQGLSGNTIYFGEGSWLTVV.

This clone was seen a few times. The genes are TRBV19 and TRBJ1-5, with no clear D. Germline V gives CDR1 LNHDA, CDR2 SQIVND (reference sequence). The ends were cut back, 6 bases at V and 0 bases at J, with 12 bases in the middle. The CDR3 length is 15 residues. The CDR3 nucleotides read TGTGCCAGTAGCTACAGCTTGTATAGCAATCAGCCCCAGCATTTT. Translated, it gives CASSYSLYSNQPQHF.

The gene calls are TRBV3-1 (or the pseudogene TRBV3-2) and TRBJ1-2; the D is unclear. Germline-derived CDR1 and CDR2 are LGHDT and YNNKEL (reference sequence). V lost 4 bases and J 6 bases, leaving 12 bases between the germline ends. This CDR3 spans 13 amino acids. CDR3 amino acids: CASSLAGRDGYTF. CDR3 in DNA: TGTGCCAGCAGCCTTGCGGGGAGGGATGGCTACACCTTC.

The chain links TRBV27 to TRBJ2-3; the match to TRBD2 covers 9 bases. CDR1 MNHEY and CDR2 SMNVEV come from the germline V gene (reference sequence). V dropped 6 bases and J dropped 10; count of bases not matched to a gene: 11. The CDR3 contains 14 residues. As DNA, the CDR3 is TGTGCCAGCAGCACAGGGACTAGCCCCTCGGCGCAGTATTTT. It yields the protein CASSTGTSPSAQYF.

This clone was seen just once. The chain recombines TRBV5-1 with TRBJ1-5; 7 bases are a match to TRBD1. CDR1 SGHRS and CDR2 YFSETQ come from the germline V gene. The V gene end was trimmed by 1 base and the J gene end by 5 bases; junction bases not matched to a gene: 3. This CDR3 is 14 amino acids long. As DNA, the CDR3 is TGCGCCAGCAGCTTGACAGGGGATGATCAGCCCCAGCATTTT. It encodes CASSLTGDDQPQHF.

V gene TRBV10-2 combines with J gene TRBJ2-5; D is possibly TRBD2 (7 bases). The V gene's germline CDR1 is WSHSY and CDR2 SAAADI. CDR3 length: 14 amino acids. Trimming stripped 7 bases from V and 0 bases from J, with 12 bases between. This CDR3 reads CASNRGDNQETQYF. The DNA of the CDR3 is TGCGCCAGCAATCGGGGGGACAACCAAGAGACCCAGTACTTC.

The chain couples TRBV6-5 to TRBJ2-5, with TRBD1 identical over 7 bases. Germline values: CDR1 MNHEY, CDR2 SVGAGI. Trimming cost V 6 bases and J 10 bases; bases outside gene matches: 5. CDR3 length: 11 amino acids. CDR3 coding DNA: TGTGCCAGCAGGGTACAGGGGAACCAGTACTTC. Translated: CASRVQGNQYF.

The sample holds one count of this clone. This chain joins TRBV5-4 and TRBJ1-6; possible D gene TRBD1, 5 bases. V was shortened by 1 base and J by 5 bases, with 7 bases between the two germline ends. This CDR3 is 14 amino acids long. The V gene's germline CDR1 is SGHNT and CDR2 YYREEE (reference sequence). The DNA of the CDR3 is TGTGCCAGCAGCTTGTCAGGGAATAATTCACCCCTCCACTTT. Encoded protein: CASSLSGNNSPLHF.

V usage is TRBV5-5 and J usage is TRBJ1-2, with D tentatively TRBD1 (6 bases). There are 18 residues in the CDR3. V lost 2 bases, J lost 2 bases, and 22 bases lay in between. Germline V gene data show CDR1 as SGHKS and CDR2 as YYEKEE (reference sequence). In nucleotides, the CDR3 is TGTGCCAGCAGCTTCGGGCCTGAACAGGGCCTTCTGAACTATGGCTACACCTTC. As protein: CASSFGPEQGLLNYGYTF.

The V call is TRBV2, the J call TRBJ2-1; 8 nucleotides match TRBD2. Unmatched junction bases numbered 6, after V lost 2 bases and J lost 0 bases. Germline-derived CDR1 and CDR2 are SNHLY and FYNNEI. This CDR3 contains 17 residues. CDR3 DNA sequence: TGTGCCAGCAGTGAACAGGGCGGGGGGCTCTCCTACAATGAGCAGTTCTTC. The encoded protein is CASSEQGGGLSYNEQFF.

V usage is TRBV12-5 and J usage is TRBJ2-5, with D perhaps matching TRBD1 (6 bases). Germline CDR1 is LGHNT and CDR2 is FRNRAP. V lost 2 bases, J lost 4 bases, and 11 bases lay in between. This CDR3 has 14 residues. The CDR3 protein is CASGLSGAAETQYF. Here the CDR3 DNA reads TGTGCTAGTGGTTTGTCAGGGGCCGCAGAGACCCAGTACTTC.

This rearrangement joins TRBV6-1 to TRBJ2-7, with 9 bases lining up with TRBD1. The CDR3 runs 15 residues. V lost 1 base to trimming and J lost 5 bases; unmatched junction nucleotides: 6. Germline loops: CDR1 MNHNS, CDR2 SASEGT. The CDR3 sequence: CASSEGGDRVNEQYF. DNA of the CDR3: TGTGCCAGCAGTGAAGGGGGGGACAGGGTAAACGAGCAGTACTTC.

The chain uses TRBV5-1 and TRBJ2-7; TRBD1 aligns across 10 bases. J lost 2 bases, V lost 0 bases, and 2 bases had no gene match. Per germline, CDR1 SGHRS and CDR2 YFSETQ. The CDR3 covers 15 residues. This CDR3 reads CASSLDGQGAYEQYF. CDR3 nucleotide sequence: TGCGCCAGCAGCTTGGACGGACAGGGGGCCTACGAGCAGTACTTC.

The gene calls are TRBV6-2 or TRBV6-3 and TRBJ2-7; no reliable D call. CDR1 and CDR2 from the germline V gene are MNHEY and SVGEGT. This CDR3 has 12 amino acids. V lost 2 bases and J lost 6, with 8 bases in between. CDR3 sequence (DNA): TGTGCCAGCAGTTACCTACGTGGCGAGCAGTACTTC. Its protein is CASSYLRGEQYF.

The chain carries TRBV10-3 and TRBJ2-6, with 11 bases identical to TRBD1. The CDR3 spans 18 residues. In germline, CDR1 is ENHRY, CDR2 SYGVKD. Unmatched junction bases numbered 5, after V lost 4 bases and J lost 0 bases. CDR3 in DNA: TGTGCCATCAGTGGTACCGGGACAGGGGGCTCTGGGGCCAACGTCCTGACTTTC. Translation gives CAISGTGTGGSGANVLTF.

CDR3 DNA: TGTGCCAGCAGCCCCACAGGGCCCCGGTGGACTGAAGCTTTCTTT. The encoded protein is CASSPTGPRWTEAFF. The chain joins TRBV3-1 (or the pseudogene TRBV3-2) to TRBJ1-1; maybe TRBD1 (6 bases). Germline values: CDR1 LGHDT, CDR2 YNNKEL (reference sequence). The V gene lost 4 bases and the J gene lost 5 bases, with 17 bases spanning the gap. The CDR3 is made up of 15 amino acids.

The chain is built from TRBV27 and TRBJ2-2; D is perhaps TRBD1 (6 bases). The CDR3 sequence is 14 residues long. The germline V gene has CDR1 MNHEY and CDR2 SMNVEV (reference sequence). V lost 2 bases and J lost 4, with 8 bases in between. CDR3 sequence: CASSLAGATGELFF. CDR3 bases: TGTGCCAGCAGTTTAGCAGGGGCCACCGGGGAGCTGTTTTTT.

This clone was observed a single time. The rearrangement links TRBV7-9 to TRBJ1-2; weak D call: TRBD1 (6 bases). V was pared by 2 bases and J by 6 bases, with 19 bases between. CDR3 length: 16 amino acids. CDR1 is SEHNR and CDR2 is FQNEAQ in the germline V gene (reference sequence). In nucleotides, the CDR3 is TGTGCCAGCAGCTTAAATATGATACAGGGTACACATGGCTACACCTTC. It specifies CASSLNMIQGTHGYTF.

The V call is TRBV27, the J call TRBJ1-2; 7 bases agree with TRBD1. The CDR3 spans 13 residues. Germline CDR1 and CDR2: MNHEY and SMNVEV (reference sequence). Trimming cost V 0 bases and J 10 bases; bases outside gene matches: 5. The CDR3 DNA reads TGTGCCAGCAGTTTATCTCGGGACAGACCCTACACCTTC. Amino acids: CASSLSRDRPYTF.

This clone turned up a few times. The rearrangement uses TRBV2 and TRBJ1-6, with D possibly being TRBD1 (6 bases). V was cut by 7 bases and J by 7 bases, with 8 bases left in between. CDR1 SNHLY and CDR2 FYNNEI come from the germline V gene. CDR3 length: 12 residues. CDR3 DNA sequence: TGTGCCAGCACTACAGGGAATTCACCCCTCCACTTT. Its translation is CASTTGNSPLHF.

This chain uses TRBV19 with TRBJ1-2; D might be TRBD1 (5 bases). V was shortened by 0 bases and J by 5 bases, with 13 bases between the two germline ends. Germline V gene lookup returns CDR1 LNHDA and CDR2 SQIVND (reference sequence). The CDR3 totals 15 residues. CDR3 nucleotide sequence: TGTGCCAGTAGTATAGAGATTAAAGGGGCTTATGGCTACACCTTC. It specifies CASSIEIKGAYGYTF.

Comments on this clone: The same CDR3 is also encoded by other DNA sequences in this sample. This chain joins TRBV14 and TRBJ1-1; 7 positions agree with TRBD1. The germline gives CDR1 SGHDN, CDR2 FVKESK. The CDR3 spans 15 residues. The trim removed 3 bases at V and 0 bases at J, leaving 4 bases unmatched. The CDR3 DNA reads TGTGCCAGCAGCCAGCGGACAGGCCTGAACACTGAAGCTTTCTTT. Translating it yields CASSQRTGLNTEAFF.

This clone has just one count. The chain couples TRBV7-2 to TRBJ2-3, with a weak D call TRBD2 (6 bases). The V gene's germline CDR1 is SGHTA and CDR2 FQGNSA. Trimming cost V 3 bases and J 6 bases, with 13 bases left between them. The CDR3 extends over 14 amino acids. The CDR3 reads CASSFGWGEDTQYF. CDR3 bases: TGTGCCAGCAGCTTTGGTTGGGGGGAGGATACGCAGTATTTT.

This rearrangement joins TRBV2 to TRBJ2-2; 10 bases match TRBD1. The germline CDR1 and CDR2 sequences are SNHLY and FYNNEI. The trim removed 7 bases at V and 1 base at J, leaving 6 bases unmatched. The CDR3 extends over 16 amino acids. CDR3 sequence reads: CASTEGQGENTGELFF. The CDR3 DNA reads TGTGCCAGCACAGAAGGACAGGGGGAGAACACCGGGGAGCTGTTTTTT.

V and J are TRBV6-2 or TRBV6-3 and TRBJ2-5, with D maybe TRBD1 (5 bases). V was pared by 4 bases and J by 5 bases, with 14 bases between. CDR3 length equals 14 residues. Germline V lookup: CDR1 MNHEY, CDR2 SVGEGT. The CDR3 sequence is CASSSTAGWETQYF. The CDR3 DNA sequence: TGTGCCAGCAGTTCCACCGCAGGGTGGGAGACCCAGTACTTC.

Note on this clone: At the DNA level, this CDR3 is encoded by other sequences in the same sample as well. The chain links TRBV5-6 to TRBJ2-7, with D tentatively TRBD1 (6 bases). The CDR3 length is 13 residues. The V gene lost 0 bases and the J gene lost 3 bases, with 7 bases spanning the gap. Germline CDR1 SGHDT, CDR2 YYEEEE. CDR3 sequence: CASSLVDSYEQYF. The CDR3 region has the DNA TGTGCCAGCAGCTTGGTGGACAGCTACGAGCAGTACTTC. Looking up the rest from reference TRBV5-6 and TRBJ2-7 gives the full variable domain: DAGVTQSPTHLIKTRGQQVTLRCSPKSGHDTVSWYQQALGQGPQFIFQYYEEEERQRGNFPDRFSGHQFPNYSSELNVNALLLGDSALYLCASSLVDSYEQYFGPGTRLTVT.

V and J are TRBV5-6 and TRBJ2-2, with a weak D call TRBD1 (6 bases). V was pared by 4 bases and J by 7 bases, with 8 bases between. CDR1 is SGHDT, CDR2 YYEEEE, per germline. The CDR3 sequence is 12 residues long. Here the CDR3 reads CASSPTGGELFF. CDR3 bases: TGTGCCAGCAGCCCGACAGGCGGGGAGCTGTTTTTT.

The chain carries TRBV7-9 and TRBJ2-5; TRBD1 might be the D (6 bases). The CDR3 is 14 residues long. V shed 5 bases and J shed 4 bases, with 14 bases lying between them. Per the germline V gene, CDR1 is SEHNR and CDR2 is FQNEAQ (reference sequence). The chain's CDR3 is CASSEIGRGETQYF. In DNA, the CDR3 is TGTGCCAGCAGCGAAATCGGCAGGGGAGAGACCCAGTACTTC.